The next 3 T cell receptor beta chains were all read from a single sample in a study of sequential checkpoint blockade in melanoma. Assay: immunoSEQ multiplex PCR; the TCRdb copy retains only in-frame clones and omits some. The sample has about 2,200 clones; about 21% are singletons. Treatment in this sample: randomized to nivolumab then ipilimumab (arm A) or the reverse (arm B). The sequenced sample was tumor tissue (inferred from file names), obtained from a patient given nivolumab and ipilimumab in sequence. The receptors were gathered from a human donor with melanoma.

The chain is built from TRBV28 and TRBJ1-5; D uncertain. Trimming cost V 1 base and J 4 bases, with 14 bases left between them. CDR1 and CDR2 (germline): MDHEN, SYDVKM. CDR3 length: 16 amino acids. The chain's CDR3 is CASSLLYFAGNQPQHF. CDR3 sequence (DNA): TGTGCCAGCAGTTTATTATACTTCGCGGGGAATCAGCCCCAGCATTTT.

This clone is medium-sized by share. J is TRBJ2-6 and V is TRBV6-8; 10 bases match TRBD1. The V and J ends lost 2 bases and 0 bases, in that order; junction bases with no gene match: 4. The CDR3 runs 18 residues. The V gene's germline CDR1 is MNHGY and CDR2 SAAAGT. CDR3 amino acids: CASSYRDRGSSGANVLTF. CDR3 in DNA: TGTGCCAGCAGTTACCGGGACAGGGGAAGCTCTGGGGCCAACGTCCTGACTTTC.

This chain uses TRBV19 with TRBJ1-1; D is unresolved. The CDR3 sequence is 11 residues long. CDR1 LNHDA and CDR2 SQIVND come from the germline V gene (reference sequence). V gave up 7 bases and J gave up 5 bases, with 8 bases separating them. The CDR3 sequence is CASTFGTEAFF. The CDR3 DNA is TGTGCCAGTACCTTTGGGACTGAAGCTTTCTTT.